This TCR beta chain was documented in a study of blood T cell repertoires in COVID-19. About the research overall: Acute and convalescent COVID-19 samples came from the United States, Italy and Spain. Nucleic acid was either cDNA or gDNA, and it came from T cells, B-cell-depleted T cells, or PBMCs.

The table came from immunoSEQ multiplex PCR; TCRdb's copy has only in-frame clones and leaves some out. The sample carries a few hundred thousand clones, 75% to 90% recorded once. The CDR3 has 17 residues. The germline V gene encodes CDR1 MNHEY and CDR2 SMNVEV (reference sequence). V was shortened by 2 bases and J by 1 base, with 12 bases between the two germline ends. The TCR comes from a man in his thirties or forties with active or convalescent COVID-19. The chain employs TRBV27 and TRBJ1-6; weak D call: TRBD1 (5 bases). The sequencing sample was made of peripheral blood. The CDR3 spells CASSLEDSVSYNSPLHF. CDR3 nucleotide sequence: TGTGCCAGCAGTTTAGAAGACAGTGTGTCCTATAATTCACCCCTCCACTTT.